This is a list of T cell receptor beta chains from one sample in a study of shared clonotypes between healthy human individuals. The method was immunoSEQ multiplex PCR; TCRdb's version includes in-frame clones alone and lacks a portion of them. This table holds more than 450,000 clones, 75% to 85% found once. The specimen was PBMCs. These receptors originate from a woman in her thirties or forties in good health. Some clones in this sample may be carry-over from other donors' samples. CDR3s include the opening cysteine and the closing phenylalanine or tryptophan.

v_call	j_call	cdr3_aa
TRBV18	TRBJ2-5	CASSPLVGQETQYF
TRBV6-4	TRBJ2-7	CASSDTGLADTYEQYF
TRBV5-4	TRBJ1-4	CASRLENNEKLFF
TRBV5-3	TRBJ2-1	CARSWGTAGDHNEQFF
TRBV30	TRBJ2-6	CAWSGFRGAGANVLTF
TRBV5-1	TRBJ1-5	CASSLKGDGNQPQHF
TRBV10-3	TRBJ1-3	CAISESDGTGNTIYF
TRBV7-2	TRBJ2-3	CASSWGLGADTQYF
TRBV7-7	TRBJ2-5	CASSKQGKETQYF
TRBV2	TRBJ2-2	CASSPTSVSGELFF
TRBV27	TRBJ1-5	CASSLSSRQPQHF
TRBV28	TRBJ1-2	CASSSQGFGYTF
TRBV9	TRBJ2-1	CASSVDSPYNEQFF
TRBV11-2	TRBJ2-7	CASSLAGTSGSRSSYEQYF
TRBV28	TRBJ1-5	CASSFTGQPQHF
TRBV5-4	TRBJ2-3	CASSGTGTSGSTDTQYF
TRBV28	TRBJ1-1	CASSVPGAATEAFF
TRBV28	TRBJ1-4	CASSFGGLDEKLFF
TRBV5-4	TRBJ2-3	CASSLRAADTQYF
TRBV7-6	TRBJ2-2	CASSLAPRGSRELFF
TRBV5-1	TRBJ1-1	CASSQWGSTEAFF
TRBV10-3	TRBJ1-2	CAISESRVYTF